Below are 27 T cell receptor beta chains sequenced from a single sample in a study of cytomegalovirus exposure and HLA in healthy donors. Primers included in the PCR were 60 Vbeta and 13 Jbeta primers. Clones were read by immunoSEQ multiplex PCR, and TCRdb kept only the in-frame ones, dropping some. The data show about 43,000 clones, with 70% to 85% seen just once and roughly 1.4% held by the top ten. Sequenced input: PBMCs. Receptor source: a man aged 30 to 45 in good health and CMV-seronegative.

The rearrangement joins TRBV7-2 to TRBJ2-3, with 11 nucleotides matching TRBD2. CDR3 length equals 16 residues. The V gene's germline CDR1 is SGHTA and CDR2 FQGNSA. Trimming took 2 bases from V and 1 from J; bases not matched to a gene: 2. CDR3 in amino acids: CASSLSLAGGTDTQYF. The CDR3 nucleotides are TGTGCCAGCAGCTTATCACTAGCGGGAGGCACAGATACGCAGTATTTT.

The chain joins TRBV12-5 to TRBJ2-7, with no clear D. V lost 7 bases and J lost 6, with 10 bases in between. Germline V gene data show CDR1 as LGHNT and CDR2 as FRNRAP. The length of the CDR3 is 11 residues. DNA of the CDR3: TGTGCTAGTGACCGTTTCGGCGAGCAGTACTTC. This gives the protein CASDRFGEQYF. Variable domain in full (rest from reference TRBV12-5 and TRBJ2-7): DARVTQTPRHKVTEMGQEVTMRCQPILGHNTVFWYRQTMMQGLELLAYFRNRAPLDDSGMPKDRFSAEMPDATLATLKIQPSEPRDSAVYFCASDRFGEQYFGPGTRLTVT.

V is TRBV5-7 and J is TRBJ2-7; 8 nucleotides line up with TRBD2. TRBV5-7 is reported as an ORF; its role is uncertain. The length of the CDR3 is 16 residues. Trimming cost V 3 bases and J 4 bases; bases outside gene matches: 12. The CDR3 is CASSWSDPAGEYEQYF. The CDR3 DNA is TGTGCCAGCAGCTGGTCTGATCCAGCGGGAGAATACGAGCAGTACTTC.

This chain links TRBV4-3 with TRBJ2-1; 9 bases line up with TRBD2. Germline CDR1 reads LGHNA; CDR2 reads YSLEER. V shed 3 bases, J shed 6 bases, and the junction held 18 bases outside the gene matches. CDR3 length: 19 residues. DNA of the CDR3: TGCGCCAGCAGCCACCAGAACCTTGGTGCGGGAGGGCCTGTCAATGAGCAGTTCTTC. The encoded protein is CASSHQNLGAGGPVNEQFF.

This clone was seen just once. The chain links TRBV4-1 to TRBJ2-3; TRBD2 matches 10 bases. V shed 0 bases and J 2 bases; nucleotides not matched to a gene: 5. The germline CDR1 and CDR2 sequences are MGHRA and YSYEKL. This CDR3 region has 17 residues. This chain's CDR3 is CASSQESSGGSTDTQYF. CDR3 nucleotide sequence: TGCGCCAGCAGCCAAGAGTCTAGCGGGGGATCCACAGATACGCAGTATTTT.

This clone was counted a single time. The chain uses TRBV6-5 and TRBJ2-1, with TRBD1 matching over 9 bases. V was clipped by 0 bases and J by 16 bases; unmatched bases: 4. This CDR3 comprises 12 residues. Looked up from germline, CDR1 is MNHEY and CDR2 is SVGAGI. The CDR3 spells CASSYSGTGLFF. CDR3 nucleotide sequence: TGTGCCAGCAGTTACTCAGGGACAGGGTTATTCTTC.

The chain employs TRBV10-2 and TRBJ2-1; 16 positions agree with TRBD2. The CDR3 contains 14 residues. The germline CDR1 and CDR2 sequences are WSHSY and SAAADI. V lost 6 bases, J lost 7 bases, and 0 bases stayed unmatched. The CDR3 region is CASRGLAGGNEQFF. The CDR3 DNA follows: TGCGCCAGCAGGGGACTAGCGGGAGGGAATGAGCAGTTCTTC.

CDR3 amino acids: CASSQEGHSGANVLTF. The CDR3 DNA is TGCGCCAGCAGCCAAGAAGGACACTCTGGGGCCAACGTCCTGACTTTC. The chain has TRBV4-3 and TRBJ2-6; TRBD1 might be the D (5 bases). V lost 0 bases and J lost 0, with 6 bases in between. The CDR3 consists of 16 residues. CDR1 and CDR2 (germline): LGHNA, YSLEER.

The chain couples TRBV10-3 to TRBJ1-1; D is possibly TRBD1 (5 bases). The CDR3 runs to 11 residues. V was clipped by 3 bases and J by 11 bases, with 10 bases between them. Germline CDR1 is ENHRY and CDR2 is SYGVKD. The CDR3 nucleotides read TGTGCCATCAGTGAAGGAGGGGACGCTTTCTTT. Protein: CAISEGGDAFF.

In its sample, this clone was seen a few times. This chain connects TRBV19 to TRBJ2-2; 7 bases fit TRBD1. The germline V gene has CDR1 LNHDA and CDR2 SQIVND (reference sequence). V lost 3 bases and J lost 2; bases outside the gene matches: 9. The CDR3 totals 17 residues. CDR3: CASSMTGTSDNTGELFF. As DNA, the CDR3 is TGTGCCAGTAGTATGACAGGGACCTCCGATAACACCGGGGAGCTGTTTTTT.

The chain links TRBV15 to TRBJ2-7; 11 nucleotides agree with TRBD2. The germline V gene encodes CDR1 LNHNV and CDR2 YYDKDF (reference sequence). V was clipped by 3 bases and J by 6 bases; unmatched bases: 13. The CDR3 loop spans 17 amino acids. CDR3 nucleotide sequence: TGTGCCACCAGCAGGGGAATTACTAGCGGGAGATTCGGCGAGCAGTACTTC. It yields the protein CATSRGITSGRFGEQYF.

The V call is TRBV5-1, the J call TRBJ2-5, with 7 bases that match TRBD2. The CDR3 covers 18 residues. Germline assignment: CDR1 SGHRS and CDR2 YFSETQ. V shed 5 bases, J shed 1 base, and the junction held 17 bases outside the gene matches. The CDR3 DNA reads as TGCGCCAGCAGTGCCGTCGGGCGGGAGAGACACCTCCAAGAGACCCAGTACTTC. Its translation: CASSAVGRERHLQETQYF. Using reference TRBV5-1 and TRBJ2-5 for the parts outside the CDR3, the full variable domain is KAGVTQTPRYLIKTRGQQVTLSCSPISGHRSVSWYQQTPGQGLQFLFEYFSETQRNKGNFPGRFSGRQFSNSRSEMNVSTLELGDSALYLCASSAVGRERHLQETQYFGPGTRLLVL.

The rearrangement joins TRBV7-9 to TRBJ2-3; D not resolved. There are 12 residues in the CDR3. Per germline, CDR1 SEHNR and CDR2 FQNEAQ (reference sequence). V was clipped by 7 bases and J by 2 bases, with 7 bases between them. CDR3 nucleotides: TGTGCCAGCACAACTACCACAGATACGCAGTATTTT. It encodes CASTTTTDTQYF.

This chain joins TRBV19 and TRBJ2-5; TRBD1 agrees at 8 bases. J was trimmed by 1 base and V by 6 bases; bases with no gene match: 16. The CDR3 consists of 18 residues. CDR1 is LNHDA and CDR2 is SQIVND in the germline V gene (reference sequence). CDR3 coding DNA: TGTGCCAGTAGCCACCCGCGGTGTGGACAGGGAATCCAAGAGACCCAGTACTTC. Translation: CASSHPRCGQGIQETQYF.

This rearrangement joins TRBV4-1 to TRBJ1-4; no reliable D call. The CDR3 consists of 13 residues. Per germline, CDR1 MGHRA and CDR2 YSYEKL. V lost 3 bases and J 8 bases, leaving 10 bases between the germline ends. The chain's CDR3 is CASSQGTPEKLFF. In DNA form, the CDR3 reads TGCGCCAGCAGCCAGGGCACTCCCGAAAAACTGTTTTTT.

A single count supports this clone. CDR3 loop: CASSPGQNTGELFF. The CDR3 DNA is TGTGCCAGCAGCCCAGGACAGAACACCGGGGAGCTGTTTTTT. The V gene is TRBV5-4, the J gene TRBJ2-2; TRBD1 might be the D (5 bases). The CDR3 consists of 14 residues. Germline V gene sequence: CDR1 SGHNT, CDR2 YYREEE (reference sequence). Trimming shortened V by 4 bases and J by 1 base, and 8 bases separated the two germline ends.

V usage is TRBV28 and J usage is TRBJ1-2; D uncertain. Between the trimmed V and J ends, which lost 8 bases and 4 bases, there was a span of 8 bases. CDR1 is MDHEN, CDR2 SYDVKM, per germline. This CDR3 has 11 amino acids. CDR3 DNA sequence: TGTGCCAGCCGGGTGCTCTATGGCTACACCTTC. Translation gives CASRVLYGYTF.

The chain employs TRBV7-8 and TRBJ1-2; D unclear. The germline CDR1 and CDR2 sequences are SGHVS and FQNEAQ. This CDR3 contains 17 residues. The V end lost 2 bases, the J end lost 6 bases, and 22 bases lay between the germline ends. The CDR3 coding sequence is TGTGCCAGCAGCTTATGGCACCGTAGTTCTTTCGGAGATGGCTACACCTTC. Amino acids: CASSLWHRSSFGDGYTF.

This clone was recorded only once. This rearrangement joins TRBV7-2 to TRBJ2-2, with D possibly matching TRBD2 (6 bases). The germline V and J ends were trimmed by 3 bases and 0 bases, with 8 bases remaining between them. From germline, CDR1 is SGHTA and CDR2 FQGNSA. There are 15 residues in the CDR3. CDR3 loop: CASSFRGTNTGELFF. The CDR3 DNA reads as TGTGCCAGCAGCTTCCGCGGGACGAACACCGGGGAGCTGTTTTTT.

The chain recombines TRBV5-1 with TRBJ2-5; 11 positions agree with TRBD2. Germline-derived CDR1 and CDR2 are SGHRS and YFSETQ. This CDR3 has 18 residues. With V trimmed by 0 bases and J by 2 bases, 9 bases remained unmatched. CDR3 sequence (DNA): TGCGCCAGCAGCTTGGCCGGAATAGCGGGAGGGGGACAAGAGACCCAGTACTTC. Protein sequence: CASSLAGIAGGGQETQYF.

This clone came up a few times. The rearrangement links TRBV6-1 to TRBJ2-5; TRBD1 matches 9 bases. With V trimmed by 4 bases and J by 4 bases, 10 bases remained unmatched. The CDR3 spans 16 residues. Germline V CDR1 and CDR2: MNHNS, SASEGT. The CDR3 loop is CASSGGTGKYSETQYF. CDR3 in DNA: TGTGCCAGCAGTGGCGGGACAGGGAAGTATTCAGAGACCCAGTACTTC.

The genes are TRBV19 and TRBJ2-5; 10 nucleotides agree with TRBD1. The J call may be faulty, since TRBJ2-7 better matches the DNA end. Per the germline V gene, CDR1 is LNHDA and CDR2 is SQIVND (reference sequence). This CDR3 spans 15 amino acids. The CDR3 sequence is CASSPRTGGSYEQYF. The CDR3 region has the DNA TGTGCCAGTAGTCCTCGGACAGGGGGCTCCTACGAGCAGTACTTC.

With regard to this clone: A read error may account for a junction end that differs from germline. The chain joins TRBV7-9 to TRBJ1-1, with D perhaps TRBD1 (5 bases). The CDR3 loop spans 16 amino acids. Germline values: CDR1 SEHNR, CDR2 FQNEAQ (reference sequence). Here the CDR3 DNA reads TGTTCCAGCACAATCAGGGCCGGCGGAGGGGATTTTGAAGCTTTCTTT. It specifies CSSTIRAGGGDFEAFF.

The J gene is TRBJ2-3, the V gene TRBV30; 10 bases align to TRBD2. The CDR3 totals 15 residues. Germline values: CDR1 GTSNPN, CDR2 SVGIG (reference sequence). V lost 1 base to trimming and J lost 2 bases; unmatched junction nucleotides: 3. CDR3 in DNA: TGTGCCTGGAGTGGGCTAGCGGGAGTCACAGATACGCAGTATTTT. Residues: CAWSGLAGVTDTQYF.

This clone was observed a few times. The gene calls are TRBV4-3 and TRBJ2-7, with 9 bases lining up with TRBD1. Germline CDR1 is LGHNA and CDR2 is YSLEER. V dropped 2 bases and J dropped 3; count of bases not matched to a gene: 5. This CDR3 comprises 15 residues. The CDR3 spells CASSQPGQGVYEQYF. CDR3 DNA: TGCGCCAGCAGCCAACCGGGACAGGGAGTCTACGAGCAGTACTTC.

This rearrangement joins TRBV4-3 to TRBJ2-7; 8 bases are a match to TRBD2. V lost 1 base, J lost 2 bases, and 7 bases stayed unmatched. Germline-derived CDR1 and CDR2 are LGHNA and YSLEER. CDR3 length: 16 amino acids. The CDR3 reads CASSQARGLAAYEQYF. CDR3 DNA: TGCGCCAGCAGCCAAGCGCGAGGACTAGCCGCCTACGAGCAGTACTTC.

The chain links TRBV30 to TRBJ2-1, with 8 bases fitting TRBD2. Trimming at V came to 3 bases and at J to 11 bases, leaving 21 bases not matched to a gene. This CDR3 has 17 residues. The germline V gene has CDR1 GTSNPN and CDR2 SVGIG (reference sequence). The CDR3 loop reads CAWSNGESVVSGRKQFF. CDR3 DNA sequence: TGTGCCTGGAGCAACGGCGAGAGTGTAGTAAGCGGGAGAAAGCAGTTCTTC.